A selection of T cell receptor beta chains follows, all from one sample in a study of CD8 T cells in ankylosing spondylitis. TCRdb itself ran the 5' RACE reads through MiXCR, one entry per CDR3 protein. The sample holds some 400,000 distinct CDR3 sequences, approximately 20% seen once. The sequencing input was blood, either unsorted or a sorted T cell fraction (not recorded which). Receptors were obtained from a male donor with ankylosing spondylitis. CDR3s include the opening cysteine and the closing phenylalanine or tryptophan. Each record gives: V gene, J gene, clone size, D gene, CDR3 DNA, CDR3 protein. D genes are given only for firm matches. The size field is filled for only some rows; it gives once, few, many or a size class.

TRBV27	TRBJ2-7	few	NA	TGTGCCAGCAAATTCGCTCGGGACCACTCCTACGAGCAGTACTTC	CASKFARDHSYEQYF
TRBV3-1	TRBJ2-3	few	NA	TGTGCCAGCTCTGGTCCAGATACGCAGTATTTT	CASSGPDTQYF
TRBV7-9	TRBJ2-3	few	NA	TGTGCCAGCAGCCCGGGGGATTCCGCAGATACGCAGTATTTT	CASSPGDSADTQYF
TRBV5-1	TRBJ2-1	few	TRBD2	TGCGCCAGCAGAGTTACTAGCGGGAGCGGCGAGCAGTTCTTC	CASRVTSGSGEQFF
TRBV20-1	TRBJ1-4	NA	TRBD1	TGCAGTGCCGGGGACAGGGCAAATGAAAAACTGTTTTTT	CSAGDRANEKLFF
TRBV20-1	TRBJ2-2	NA	TRBD2	TGCAGTGCCAAGGGACTAGCGCCCAACACCGGGGAGCTGTTTTTT	CSAKGLAPNTGELFF
TRBV7-3	TRBJ2-7	NA	NA	TGTGCCAGCAGCCCAACCCCACGACGGTCCTACGAGCAGTACTTC	CASSPTPRRSYEQYF
TRBV7-2	TRBJ2-1	NA	NA	TGTGCCAGCAGCTTAGCTCTACAAGCCTACAATGAGCAGTTCTTC	CASSLALQAYNEQFF
TRBV2	TRBJ2-3	once	NA	TGTGCCAGCGTTCTAGCGTCCCCTGAGCATTTT	CASVLASPEHF
TRBV3-1	TRBJ2-5	NA	NA	TGTGCCAGCAGCCAAGCTGGTAGAAAAGAGACCCAGTACTTC	CASSQAGRKETQYF
TRBV29-1	TRBJ2-7	NA	NA	TGCAGCGCTAGGGGTCCTACAGGGACGGCTTCCTACGAGCAGTACTTC	CSARGPTGTASYEQYF
TRBV4-1	TRBJ2-7	NA	TRBD2	TGCGCCAGCAGCCAAGATGCGGGAGTGTGGTACGAGCAGTACTTC	CASSQDAGVWYEQYF
TRBV18	TRBJ1-5	NA	NA	TGTGCCAGCTCACCCTCAGACAGGAGCAATCAGCCCCAGCATTTT	CASSPSDRSNQPQHF
TRBV5-8	TRBJ2-3	few	TRBD2	TGTGCCACCTCAGCTGGGCTAGCGGGAAGCACAGATACGCAGTATTTT	CATSAGLAGSTDTQYF
TRBV6-1	TRBJ2-6	NA	NA	TGTGCCAGCAGCCCGGTGGGGACTGGGGCCAACGTCCTGACTTTC	CASSPVGTGANVLTF
TRBV18	TRBJ1-5	NA	NA	TGTGCCAGCTCGCCGACAGCTGGCAATCAGCCCCAGCATTTT	CASSPTAGNQPQHF
TRBV5-1	TRBJ1-6	few	NA	TGCGCCAGCAGCCGGGGGGATTCACCCCTCCACTTT	CASSRGDSPLHF
TRBV2	TRBJ2-1	few	TRBD2	TGTGCCAGCACCGGGGTCCAGCGGGGAAATGAGCAGTTCTTC	CASTGVQRGNEQFF
TRBV5-1	TRBJ2-7	NA	NA	TGCGCCAGCAGCTTGGCCCCCCCCTCCTACGAGCAGTACTTC	CASSLAPPSYEQYF
TRBV18	TRBJ2-1	once	NA	TGTGCCAGCTCACCACAGTCGATAGCCGGGATCAATGAGCAGTTCTTC	CASSPQSIAGINEQFF
TRBV18	TRBJ2-7	few	NA	TGTGCCAGCTCACCAGCGGAGGGCGGATACGAGCAGTACTTC	CASSPAEGGYEQYF
TRBV7-9	TRBJ2-2	NA	TRBD2	TGTGCCAGCAGCCCTAGGGGACTAGCGGGAGCCGGGGAGCTGTTTTTT	CASSPRGLAGAGELFF
TRBV24-1	TRBJ2-5	NA	TRBD2	TGTGCCACCAGACCCCGACTAGCGGGATCGGTGGAGACCCAGTACTTC	CATRPRLAGSVETQYF
TRBV6-5	TRBJ2-7	NA	TRBD2	TGTGCCAGCAGTTACTCACGCAGGACTAGCGGGAGTTCCTACGAGCAGTACTTC	CASSYSRRTSGSSYEQYF
TRBV20-1	TRBJ2-1	few	TRBD2	TGCAGTGCTAGCCCCTTCCGGGGAGGGAACTACAATGAGCAGTTCTTC	CSASPFRGGNYNEQFF
TRBV28	TRBJ2-5	few	NA	TGTGCCAGCAGTTTATGGGGGCAGGGAGGCCAAGAGACCCAGTACTTC	CASSLWGQGGQETQYF
TRBV19	TRBJ2-3	NA	NA	TGTGCCAGTAGTACGGACCCTAGCACAGATACGCAGTATTTT	CASSTDPSTDTQYF
TRBV6-1	TRBJ2-2	NA	NA	TGTGCCAGCAGTGAGGGGGGTCACGGGGAGCTGTTTTTT	CASSEGGHGELFF
TRBV14	TRBJ2-1	few	TRBD2	TGTGCCAGCAGCCAAGTTCTAGCGGGAGTCGCTGAGCAGTTCTTC	CASSQVLAGVAEQFF
TRBV29-1	TRBJ2-5	NA	NA	TGCAGCGTTGTCGGAATAGAAGAGACCCAGTACTTC	CSVVGIEETQYF
TRBV18	TRBJ2-5	NA	NA	TGTGCCAGCTCACCACCTTTCGGGGAGCAAGAGACCCAGTACTTC	CASSPPFGEQETQYF
TRBV7-3	TRBJ2-7	NA	TRBD2	TGTGCCAGCAGCTTAATCGCGGGAGGGTTCGAGCAGTACTTC	CASSLIAGGFEQYF
TRBV25-1	TRBJ2-1	NA	NA	TGTGCCAGCAGTGAATACGGCGCCCGTTACAATGAGCAGTTCTTC	CASSEYGARYNEQFF
TRBV6-1	TRBJ1-3	NA	TRBD1	TGTGCCAGCAGCAGGGGGCTCGGAAACACCATATATTTT	CASSRGLGNTIYF
TRBV28	TRBJ2-2	NA	TRBD1	TGTGCCAGCAGATATACCGGGACAGACACCGGGGAGCTGTTTTTT	CASRYTGTDTGELFF
TRBV10-3	TRBJ2-5	few	NA	TGTGCCATCAGTGAGTCGATCCCTAGCAGAGAGACCCAGTACTTC	CAISESIPSRETQYF
TRBV9	TRBJ2-1	few	NA	TGTGCCAGCAGCGTAGTTATCCGGAGGTCCTACAATGAGCAGTTCTTC	CASSVVIRRSYNEQFF
TRBV5-1	TRBJ2-3	NA	TRBD2	TGCGCCAGCAGCTTACCGGGACTAGGCGGGAATACGCAGTATTTT	CASSLPGLGGNTQYF
TRBV19	TRBJ2-7	few	TRBD2	TGTGCCAGTAGTCCGCAATCGACTAGCGGGAGTTTGAACGAGCAGTACTTC	CASSPQSTSGSLNEQYF
TRBV11-2	TRBJ2-1	NA	TRBD2	TGTGCCAGCAGTCGGACTAGCGGGAGCTATGAGCAGTTCTTC	CASSRTSGSYEQFF
TRBV20-1	TRBJ2-2	few	NA	TGCAGTGCGAGACTGCTGAACACCGGGGAGCTGTTTTTT	CSARLLNTGELFF
TRBV7-2	TRBJ2-2	few	TRBD2	TGTGCCAGCAGCTTAGGGGCGGGAGCCGCCGGGGAGCTGTTTTTT	CASSLGAGAAGELFF